This T cell receptor (beta chain) derives from a study of T-cell memory formation after mild COVID-19. In the study overall: Among the donors, TCR clusters were largely specific to each donor.

This clonotype came up a few times. The antigen remains undetermined. The study, taken as a whole, reports: Memory from before infection featured some responding clones, which suggests cross-reactive memory joined. From day 15 to 85, contracting clones were balanced between CD4 and CD8, whereas later expanders leaned toward CD4+.

CDR3 size: 16 residues. The germline V gene has CDR1 SGHRS and CDR2 YFSETQ. V shed 3 bases, J shed 3 bases, and the junction held 7 bases outside the gene matches. From 5'RACE with constant-segment primers came TCR alpha and TCR beta cDNA libraries that carried sample barcodes and UMIs. TCRdb itself ran the 5' RACE reads through MiXCR, one entry per CDR3 protein. The data hold roughly 160,000 distinct CDR3 sequences, with over 10% observed a single time. The TCR originated in a man between 18 and 35 years old who had mild COVID-19 (a few samples of this study predate the infection). Cell type and time point are not known. The specimen was PBMCs or a T cell subset sorted from them (not recorded which). The V gene is TRBV5-1, the J gene TRBJ1-3; 9 bases line up with TRBD1. In nucleotides, the CDR3 is TGCGCCAGCAGCTACTCCGGGACAGGGAATGGAAACACCATATATTTT. It specifies CASSYSGTGNGNTIYF.